This passage covers 32 T cell receptor beta chains from one sample sequenced in a study of blood T cell repertoires in COVID-19 (dated by TCRdb to 2020 to 2021). Preparation of the library involved the immunoSEQ multiplex PCR assay. TCRdb provides this immuneACCESS table in a form limited to in-frame rearrangements. Some clones are lacking; in checked studies, under half of them reflect an unresolved V gene, and why the rest are absent is not known. Here the sample has about 260,000 clones; around 88% occur a single time. The top ten clonotypes cover roughly 2% of the sample. The specimen was PBMCs or T cells enriched from blood (not recorded which). These receptor sequences come from a woman aged 50 to 60 who had recovered from COVID-19.

This clone was observed a single time. The CDR3 spells CASSPSSPGLENEQFF. The DNA for the CDR3 is TGTGCCAGCTCACCGTCTTCCCCGGGACTAGAGAATGAGCAGTTCTTC. The rearrangement joins TRBV18 to TRBJ2-1, with TRBD2 matching over 8 bases. With V trimmed by 3 bases and J by 7 bases, 11 bases remained unmatched. Per the germline V gene, CDR1 is KGHSH and CDR2 is LQKENI. The CDR3 sequence is 16 residues long.

The CDR3 DNA reads TGTGCCAGCAGTAGGGGGTTACAGGGTACGAACACTGAAGCTTTCTTT. The encoded protein is CASSRGLQGTNTEAFF. This chain joins TRBV6-2 or TRBV6-3 and TRBJ1-1, with D possibly being TRBD1 (6 bases). Trimming took 5 bases from V and 1 from J, leaving 17 bases between them. Germline loops: CDR1 MNHEY, CDR2 SVGEGT. This CDR3 is 16 amino acids long.

The chain joins TRBV15 to TRBJ2-7; 7 bases are shared with TRBD1. In germline, CDR1 is LNHNV, CDR2 YYDKDF (reference sequence). V trimming: 6 bases; J trimming: 7 bases; junction bases outside the gene matches: 9. The CDR3 is 13 amino acids. In DNA form, the CDR3 reads TGTGCCACCAGGGGACAGCCGACGGGTGAGCAGTACTTC. This translates into CATRGQPTGEQYF.

The chain joins TRBV9 to TRBJ2-2, with 12 bases lining up with TRBD2. There are 16 residues in the CDR3. Germline lookup yields CDR1 SGDLS and CDR2 YYNGEE. V lost 3 bases and J lost 5; bases outside the gene matches: 5. CDR3 DNA sequence: TGTGCCAGCAGCGCAGGACTAGCGGGGTTTACCGGGGAGCTGTTTTTT. The encoded protein is CASSAGLAGFTGELFF.

The chain uses TRBV7-9 and TRBJ1-1; D unresolved. V shed 4 bases and J shed 8 bases, with 11 bases lying between them. This CDR3 has 12 amino acids. CDR1 is SEHNR and CDR2 is FQNEAQ in the germline V gene (reference sequence). CDR3 loop: CASSSAVTEAFF. DNA of the CDR3: TGTGCCAGCAGCTCGGCGGTTACAGAAGCTTTCTTT.

The chain carries TRBV5-1 and TRBJ2-1; TRBD1 agrees at 7 bases. The germline V gene encodes CDR1 SGHRS and CDR2 YFSETQ. Trimming removed 4 bases from V and 4 bases from J; junction bases left unmatched: 5. This CDR3 comprises 14 residues. CDR3 nucleotides: TGCGCCAGCAGCGAAAACAGGGGATACAATGAGCAGTTCTTC. The encoded protein is CASSENRGYNEQFF.

This chain joins TRBV7-8 and TRBJ2-6, with a tentative D call TRBD2 (5 bases). V gave up 5 bases and J gave up 2 bases, with 16 bases separating them. The CDR3 loop spans 17 amino acids. Germline CDR1 is SGHVS and CDR2 is FQNEAQ. The CDR3 nucleotides read TGTGCCAGCAGCCGGGGTGAACTAGGAACTGGGGCCAACGTCCTGACTTTC. It encodes CASSRGELGTGANVLTF. Supplemented by reference TRBV7-8 and TRBJ2-6, the full variable domain reads GAGVSQSPRYKVAKRGQDVALRCDPISGHVSLFWYQQALGQGPEFLTYFQNEAQLDKSGLPSDRFFAERPEGSVSTLKIQRTQQEDSAVYLCASSRGELGTGANVLTFGAGSRLTVL.

The V gene is TRBV28, the J gene TRBJ2-7; 10 bases line up with TRBD1. CDR1 MDHEN and CDR2 SYDVKM come from the germline V gene. V trimming: 6 bases; J trimming: 2 bases; junction bases outside the gene matches: 10. The CDR3 consists of 16 residues. The CDR3 sequence: CASRGGGGTGAYEQYF. The CDR3 DNA follows: TGTGCCAGCAGGGGGGGTGGAGGGACAGGGGCCTACGAGCAGTACTTC.

The chain joins TRBV27 to TRBJ1-1; TRBD1 aligns across 7 bases. V shed 5 bases, J shed 4 bases, and the junction held 7 bases outside the gene matches. The CDR3 sequence is 14 residues long. From germline, CDR1 is MNHEY and CDR2 SMNVEV (reference sequence). This chain's CDR3 is CASSVTGAGTEAFF. In DNA, the CDR3 is TGTGCCAGCAGTGTCACAGGGGCGGGCACTGAAGCTTTCTTT.

The rearrangement uses TRBV5-4 and TRBJ1-2; D is undetermined. The CDR3 runs 15 residues. The germline V and J ends were trimmed by 0 bases and 0 bases, with 9 bases remaining between them. In germline, CDR1 is SGHNT, CDR2 YYREEE (reference sequence). The CDR3 region is CASSLESRSNYGYTF. CDR3 in DNA: TGTGCCAGCAGCTTGGAGAGCAGGTCTAACTATGGCTACACCTTC. Variable domain in full (rest from reference TRBV5-4 and TRBJ1-2): ETGVTQSPTHLIKTRGQQVTLRCSSQSGHNTVSWYQQALGQGPQFIFQYYREEENGRGNFPPRFSGLQFPNYSSELNVNALELDDSALYLCASSLESRSNYGYTFGSGTRLTVV.

In its sample, this clone was seen many times. This sequence joins TRBV7-3 and TRBJ2-1; the match to TRBD2 covers 9 bases. This CDR3 contains 15 residues. CDR1 is SGHTA, CDR2 FQGTGA, per germline. J gave up 5 bases and V 2 bases, and 4 bases lay outside the gene matches. The CDR3 DNA reads as TGTGCCAGCAGCTTAGGGACTAGCCGGAACAATGAGCAGTTCTTC. Its protein product is CASSLGTSRNNEQFF.

This rearrangement joins TRBV6-5 to TRBJ1-6, with 10 bases identical to TRBD1. CDR3 size: 15 residues. The J segment lost 12 bases and the V segment lost 5 bases, leaving 10 bases of the junction unmatched. Germline-derived CDR1 and CDR2 are MNHEY and SVGAGI. This chain's CDR3 is CASSTTGTGARPLHF. CDR3 sequence (DNA): TGTGCCAGCAGTACTACCGGGACAGGGGCACGACCCCTCCACTTT.

This chain links TRBV7-9 with TRBJ1-1; unclear D gene. This CDR3 region has 16 residues. Trimming removed 6 bases at V and 0 bases at J, with 17 bases between. CDR1 and CDR2 from the germline V gene are SEHNR and FQNEAQ (reference sequence). DNA for the CDR3: TGTGCCAGCAGAGAATCCCGGGCGGGGTTGAACACTGAAGCTTTCTTT. This encodes CASRESRAGLNTEAFF.

This clone was observed a handful of times. The rearrangement joins TRBV4-1 to TRBJ2-7; no firm D call. Germline assignment: CDR1 MGHRA and CDR2 YSYEKL. This CDR3 comprises 14 residues. Trimming took 0 bases from V and 5 from J, leaving 11 bases between them. CDR3 in DNA: TGCGCCAGCAGCCAAGATCGGCCGAGGAACGAGCAGTACTTC. It encodes CASSQDRPRNEQYF.

The gene calls are TRBV27 and TRBJ2-1, with TRBD2 matching over 16 bases. This CDR3 region has 19 residues. Germline loops: CDR1 MNHEY, CDR2 SMNVEV (reference sequence). V shed 5 bases, J shed 0 bases, and the junction held 7 bases outside the gene matches. Written as DNA, the CDR3 is TGTGCCAGCAGTCCTGGGACTAGCGGGGGGGATAGCTCCTACAATGAGCAGTTCTTC. Residues: CASSPGTSGGDSSYNEQFF.

J is TRBJ2-7 and V is TRBV6-2 or TRBV6-3; TRBD1 aligns across 9 bases. CDR1 and CDR2 from the germline V gene are MNHEY and SVGEGT. The CDR3 has 16 residues. V shed 8 bases and J 6 bases; nucleotides not matched to a gene: 17. The CDR3 loop is CASGPLGTGSLGEQYF. CDR3 sequence (DNA): TGTGCCAGCGGCCCCCTGGGGACAGGGTCTTTGGGCGAGCAGTACTTC.

CDR3 sequence: CASSSPIKSGQPQHF. CDR3 coding DNA: TGTGCCAGCAGTTCTCCGATTAAATCGGGTCAGCCCCAGCATTTT. The gene calls are TRBV28 and TRBJ1-5; D not resolved. The CDR3 length is 15 residues. The V gene lost 4 bases and the J gene lost 6 bases, with 16 bases spanning the gap. Germline CDR1 MDHEN, CDR2 SYDVKM.

This sequence joins TRBV19 and TRBJ1-4, with D tentatively TRBD1 (5 bases). Per germline, CDR1 LNHDA and CDR2 SQIVND (reference sequence). Between the trimmed V and J ends, which lost 1 base and 8 bases, there was a span of 14 bases. The CDR3 runs to 15 residues. For the CDR3, the DNA is TGTGCCAGTAGTATAGGGGGCGGCCTGGGGGAAAAACTGTTTTTT. Amino acid sequence: CASSIGGGLGEKLFF.

In this sample, this clone turned up once. The chain joins TRBV27 to TRBJ2-7, with 9 positions matching TRBD1. CDR1 and CDR2 (germline): MNHEY, SMNVEV (reference sequence). V shed 2 bases and J 0 bases; nucleotides not matched to a gene: 2. The length of the CDR3 is 15 residues. The CDR3 loop is CASSLAGQGSYEQYF. CDR3 coding DNA: TGTGCCAGCAGTTTAGCGGGACAGGGCTCCTACGAGCAGTACTTC.

The count of this clone is one. The rearrangement uses TRBV6-1 and TRBJ1-5, with 8 bases matching TRBD1. This CDR3 spans 18 amino acids. The V and J ends lost 4 bases and 0 bases, in that order; junction bases with no gene match: 11. The germline gives CDR1 MNHNS, CDR2 SASEGT. The chain's CDR3 is CASSGTGSPLNSNQPQHF. The CDR3 DNA reads as TGTGCCAGCAGTGGGACAGGGAGTCCCCTTAATAGCAATCAGCCCCAGCATTTT.

The V call is TRBV19, the J call TRBJ1-1, with D possibly being TRBD1 (5 bases). This CDR3 comprises 16 residues. CDR1 and CDR2 from the germline V gene are LNHDA and SQIVND (reference sequence). The V end was cut by 5 bases, the J end by 4 bases, with 20 bases between. The CDR3 DNA reads as TGTGCCAGTAGTCTACGTTCGGGGGGGATTGTCACTGAAGCTTTCTTT. Translating it yields CASSLRSGGIVTEAFF.

The chain recombines TRBV14 with TRBJ2-1; TRBD2 matches at 11 bases. The CDR3 totals 15 residues. CDR1 and CDR2 from the germline V gene are SGHDN and FVKESK. Unmatched junction bases numbered 5, after V lost 6 bases and J lost 4 bases. CDR3 bases: TGTGCCAGCAGAAAACTAGCGGGAGAATACAATGAGCAGTTCTTC. Its translation is CASRKLAGEYNEQFF.

The chain couples TRBV5-1 to TRBJ2-7; 10 bases align to TRBD2. V was pared by 3 bases and J by 3 bases, with 21 bases of the junction left unmatched. The CDR3 runs to 20 residues. Germline-derived CDR1 and CDR2 are SGHRS and YFSETQ. The CDR3 sequence: CASSSSGGALSGRSFYEQYF. CDR3 nucleotides: TGCGCCAGCAGCTCATCCGGAGGGGCCCTTAGCGGGAGGTCTTTCTACGAGCAGTACTTC.

The rearrangement links TRBV10-3 to TRBJ1-3; D possibly corresponds to TRBD1 (5 bases). V lost 0 bases and J 3 bases, leaving 12 bases between the germline ends. This CDR3 contains 16 residues. From germline, CDR1 is ENHRY and CDR2 SYGVKD. The CDR3 region is CAISESAGPDGNTIYF. The CDR3 DNA follows: TGTGCCATCAGTGAGTCGGCAGGGCCGGATGGAAACACCATATATTTT.

V usage is TRBV6-5 and J usage is TRBJ2-6; D call uncertain. Trimming removed 7 bases from V and 0 bases from J, with 7 bases in between. Per germline, CDR1 MNHEY and CDR2 SVGAGI. This CDR3 contains 14 residues. CDR3 nucleotides: TGTGCCAGCAAACTCTACTCTGGGGCCAACGTCCTGACTTTC. Translation gives CASKLYSGANVLTF.

The chain carries TRBV11-2 and TRBJ1-1; 8 bases map to TRBD1. Germline V gene sequence: CDR1 SGHAT, CDR2 FQNNGV. Unmatched junction bases numbered 8, after V lost 1 base and J lost 4 bases. This CDR3 is built from 16 residues. DNA for the CDR3: TGTGCCAGCAGCTTAGCTGGACAGGGACGTCGCACTGAAGCTTTCTTT. Its translation is CASSLAGQGRRTEAFF.

The gene calls are TRBV9 and TRBJ1-1; the D gene is possibly TRBD1 (5 bases). The CDR3 extends over 14 amino acids. Trimming cost V 4 bases and J 5 bases, with 15 bases left between them. Germline V CDR1 and CDR2: SGDLS, YYNGEE. CDR3 sequence: CASSKGNAGTEAFF. The CDR3 DNA is TGTGCCAGCAGCAAGGGGAACGCGGGGACTGAAGCTTTCTTT.

This clone was recorded only once. The CDR3 spells CASRYGTGGARNSYEQYF. The CDR3 coding sequence is TGCGCCAGCAGGTACGGGACAGGGGGCGCGCGGAACTCCTACGAGCAGTACTTC. This chain uses TRBV5-1 with TRBJ2-7, with 12 bases identical to TRBD1. The CDR3 totals 18 residues. CDR1 and CDR2 from the germline V gene are SGHRS and YFSETQ. Trimming removed 5 bases from V and 0 bases from J; junction bases left unmatched: 12.

CDR3 protein: CASRGQINQPQHF. CDR3 nucleotides: TGTGCCAGCAGGGGACAGATAAATCAGCCCCAGCATTTT. This chain links TRBV6-5 with TRBJ1-5; 7 bases agree with TRBD1. V shed 6 bases and J 4 bases; nucleotides not matched to a gene: 3. Germline-derived CDR1 and CDR2 are MNHEY and SVGAGI. The CDR3 length is 13 residues.

The J gene is TRBJ2-7, the V gene TRBV28, with D possibly being TRBD1 (5 bases). Germline assignment: CDR1 MDHEN and CDR2 SYDVKM. Deletions cut 7 bases from V and 1 base from J, with 8 bases between. The CDR3 is 12 residues long. The CDR3 is CASISGSYEQYF. CDR3 nucleotides: TGTGCCAGCATCTCAGGGTCCTACGAGCAGTACTTC.

The DNA of the CDR3 is TGTGCCAGCAGCCAATACATCAATCAGCCCCAGCATTTT. Protein sequence: CASSQYINQPQHF. The gene calls are TRBV14 and TRBJ1-5; the D is unclear. Germline lookup yields CDR1 SGHDN and CDR2 FVKESK. The CDR3 spans 13 residues. V lost 2 bases and J 3 bases, leaving 5 bases between the germline ends.

The CDR3 protein is CASSQEAQGSNQPQHF. The CDR3 DNA sequence: TGCGCCAGCAGCCAAGAAGCTCAGGGTAGCAATCAGCCCCAGCATTTT. This chain joins TRBV4-1 and TRBJ1-5; a weak D match, TRBD1 (5 bases). The CDR3 extends over 16 amino acids. The germline gives CDR1 MGHRA, CDR2 YSYEKL. The ends were cut back, 0 bases at V and 0 bases at J, with 9 bases in the middle.